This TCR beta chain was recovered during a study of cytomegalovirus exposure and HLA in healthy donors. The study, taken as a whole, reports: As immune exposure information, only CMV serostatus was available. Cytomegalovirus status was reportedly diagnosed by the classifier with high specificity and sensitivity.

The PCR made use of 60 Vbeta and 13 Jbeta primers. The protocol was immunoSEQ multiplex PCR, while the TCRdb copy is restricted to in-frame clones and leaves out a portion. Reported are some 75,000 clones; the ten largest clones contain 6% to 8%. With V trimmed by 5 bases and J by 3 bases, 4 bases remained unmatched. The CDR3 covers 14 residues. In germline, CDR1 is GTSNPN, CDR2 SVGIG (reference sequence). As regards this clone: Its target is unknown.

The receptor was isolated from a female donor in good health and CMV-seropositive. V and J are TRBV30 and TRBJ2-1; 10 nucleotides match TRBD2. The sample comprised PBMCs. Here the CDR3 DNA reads TGTGCCTGGGGAGGACTAGCGGACTACAATGAGCAGTTCTTC. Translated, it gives CAWGGLADYNEQFF.